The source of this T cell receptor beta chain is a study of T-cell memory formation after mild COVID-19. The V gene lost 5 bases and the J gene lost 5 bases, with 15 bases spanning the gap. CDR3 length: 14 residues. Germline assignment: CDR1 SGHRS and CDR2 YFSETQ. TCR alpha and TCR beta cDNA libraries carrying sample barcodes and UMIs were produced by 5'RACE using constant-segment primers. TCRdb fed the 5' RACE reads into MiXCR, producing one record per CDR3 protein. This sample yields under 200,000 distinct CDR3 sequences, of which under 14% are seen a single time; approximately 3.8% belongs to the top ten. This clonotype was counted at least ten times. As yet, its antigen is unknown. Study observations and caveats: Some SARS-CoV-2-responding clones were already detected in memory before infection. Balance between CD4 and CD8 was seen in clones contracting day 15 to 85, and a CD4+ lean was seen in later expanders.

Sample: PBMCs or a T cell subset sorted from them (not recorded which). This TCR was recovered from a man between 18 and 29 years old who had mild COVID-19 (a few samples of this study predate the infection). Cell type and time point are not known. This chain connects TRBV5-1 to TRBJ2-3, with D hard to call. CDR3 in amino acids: CASSGDSRRDTQYF. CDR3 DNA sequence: TGCGCCAGCAGTGGAGATTCTCGGAGAGATACGCAGTATTTT.